These 25 T cell receptor beta chains share one sample of origin, sequenced in a study of blood T cell repertoires in COVID-19. Assay used: immunoSEQ multiplex PCR; TCRdb lists only in-frame clones, some missing. Here the sample spans over 350,000 clones, approximately 93% being singletons. Sequencing used PBMCs or T cells enriched from blood (not recorded which). The receptors shown here come from a woman aged 40 to 49 who had been exposed to COVID-19.

This clone was observed a few times. The genes are TRBV3-1 (or the pseudogene TRBV3-2) and TRBJ2-4, with a weak D call TRBD1 (5 bases). The CDR3 contains 17 residues. Germline V gene data show CDR1 as LGHDT and CDR2 as YNNKEL (reference sequence). V dropped 4 bases and J dropped 4 bases, with 20 bases sitting between them. CDR3 loop: CASSPSTASMLKNIQYF. CDR3 nucleotides: TGTGCCAGCAGCCCCTCGACAGCCTCAATGTTGAAAAACATTCAGTACTTC.

The chain uses TRBV30 and TRBJ1-4, with D unclear. This CDR3 has 12 residues. Trimming took 5 bases from V and 4 from J, leaving 8 bases between them. Germline V lookup: CDR1 GTSNPN, CDR2 SVGIG (reference sequence). CDR3 in amino acids: CAWAGYNEKLFF. The DNA for the CDR3 is TGTGCCTGGGCAGGATATAATGAAAAACTGTTTTTT.

The gene calls are TRBV24-1 and TRBJ2-7; D perhaps matches TRBD1 (7 bases). CDR1 and CDR2 from the germline V gene are KGHDR and SFDVKD. V shed 2 bases and J shed 7 bases, with 17 bases lying between them. This CDR3 has 15 amino acids. The CDR3 DNA follows: TGTGCCACCAGTGATTCTATGGAGGGGGCGGGAGAGCAGTACTTC. Protein: CATSDSMEGAGEQYF.

The chain combines TRBV14 with TRBJ1-1; 7 bases fit TRBD1. CDR1 and CDR2 from the germline V gene are SGHDN and FVKESK. The CDR3 has 16 amino acids. V gave up 3 bases and J gave up 4 bases; unmatched junction bases: 11. The CDR3: CASSQVQGRSFTEAFF. CDR3 DNA sequence: TGTGCCAGCAGCCAGGTACAGGGGCGGAGTTTCACTGAAGCTTTCTTT.

In DNA form, the CDR3 reads TGTGCCAGCAGCCAAGAGGACAGGGGCGGCTACACCTTC. It encodes CASSQEDRGGYTF. V and J are TRBV3-1 (or the pseudogene TRBV3-2) and TRBJ1-2, with 9 bases identical to TRBD1. The CDR3 is made up of 13 amino acids. With 0 bases clipped from V and 8 bases from J, the junction kept 1 base outside the gene matches. Germline loops: CDR1 LGHDT, CDR2 YNNKEL (reference sequence).

The chain is built from TRBV4-1 and TRBJ2-1; 9 bases agree with TRBD1. In germline, CDR1 is MGHRA, CDR2 YSYEKL. V gave up 0 bases and J gave up 6 bases; unmatched junction bases: 6. The CDR3 totals 16 residues. CDR3 sequence reads: CASSQDHGTGSNEQFF. The CDR3 DNA reads TGCGCCAGCAGCCAAGATCATGGGACAGGGTCCAATGAGCAGTTCTTC.

The V and J genes are TRBV19 and TRBJ2-7, with 8 bases lining up with TRBD1. Germline loops: CDR1 LNHDA, CDR2 SQIVND (reference sequence). The CDR3 has 16 residues. V was pared by 2 bases and J by 0 bases, with 6 bases of the junction left unmatched. The CDR3, as DNA: TGTGCCAGTAGTATATATGGGACAGGAAGCTCCTACGAGCAGTACTTC. Its translation: CASSIYGTGSSYEQYF.

The chain is built from TRBV2 and TRBJ1-2; possible D gene TRBD1, 5 bases. This CDR3 contains 15 residues. Trimming removed 1 base at V and 9 bases at J, with 18 bases between. The germline V gene has CDR1 SNHLY and CDR2 FYNNEI. The CDR3 sequence: CASSEGATGGVRYTF. The CDR3 nucleotides are TGTGCCAGCAGTGAAGGGGCCACGGGAGGGGTTCGCTACACCTTC.

This chain joins TRBV6-5 and TRBJ2-1; possible D gene TRBD2, 6 bases. Germline values: CDR1 MNHEY, CDR2 SVGAGI. V shed 10 bases and J shed 5 bases, with 21 bases lying between them. The length of the CDR3 is 15 residues. CDR3: CATQLRRGPHNEQFF. CDR3 DNA sequence: TGTGCCACCCAGTTACGGAGGGGCCCCCACAATGAGCAGTTCTTC.

A single count supports this clone. The rearrangement joins TRBV19 to TRBJ1-5, with unresolved D. In germline, CDR1 is LNHDA, CDR2 SQIVND (reference sequence). Trimming took 2 bases from V and 6 from J, leaving 11 bases between them. The CDR3 contains 14 residues. The CDR3 loop reads CASSIFELGQPQHF. In nucleotides, the CDR3 is TGTGCCAGTAGTATATTCGAGCTTGGTCAGCCCCAGCATTTT.

CDR3 amino acids: CSVRQGGNTEAFF. In nucleotides, the CDR3 is TGCAGCGTTAGACAGGGAGGAAACACTGAAGCTTTCTTT. V and J are TRBV29-1 and TRBJ1-1; 7 nucleotides agree with TRBD1. Germline CDR1 is SQVTM and CDR2 is ANQGSEA. The CDR3 extends over 13 amino acids. The V and J ends lost 5 bases and 2 bases, in that order; junction bases with no gene match: 5.

This rearrangement joins TRBV7-2 to TRBJ1-6; D ambiguous. The CDR3 sequence is 12 residues long. Germline loops: CDR1 SGHTA, CDR2 FQGNSA. Trimming took off 3 bases at V and 5 bases at J, with 2 bases between the two ends. CDR3 sequence (DNA): TGTGCCAGCAGCTTCGATAATTCACCCCTCCACTTT. Translation: CASSFDNSPLHF.

The gene calls are TRBV19 and TRBJ2-4, with TRBD1 identical over 7 bases. Per the germline V gene, CDR1 is LNHDA and CDR2 is SQIVND (reference sequence). The CDR3 has 13 amino acids. Trimming removed 4 bases from V and 6 bases from J; junction bases left unmatched: 3. CDR3 residues: CASSTRQGNIQYF. CDR3 DNA sequence: TGTGCCAGTAGTACCCGACAGGGAAACATTCAGTACTTC. The whole variable domain, remainder taken from reference TRBV19 and TRBJ2-4, is DGGITQSPKYLFRKEGQNVTLSCEQNLNHDAMYWYRQDPGQGLRLIYYSQIVNDFQKGDIAEGYSVSREKKESFPLTVTSAQKNPTAFYLCASSTRQGNIQYFGAGTRLSVL.

V usage is TRBV18 and J usage is TRBJ1-1; no reliable D call. This CDR3 contains 15 residues. Per the germline V gene, CDR1 is KGHSH and CDR2 is LQKENI. Trimming took off 3 bases at V and 10 bases at J, with 21 bases between the two ends. CDR3 DNA: TGTGCCAGCTCACCGGGTCCGCTTGGAGTTCTCGGAGCTTTCTTT. It is translated as CASSPGPLGVLGAFF.

The J gene is TRBJ2-5, the V gene TRBV5-1; D is unclear. Between the trimmed V and J ends, which lost 1 base and 7 bases, there was a span of 20 bases. This CDR3 is built from 16 residues. Germline values: CDR1 SGHRS, CDR2 YFSETQ. As DNA, the CDR3 is TGCGCCAGCAGCTTGTACCGCGTAGGCTCGTCAGGGACCCAGTACTTC. Protein: CASSLYRVGSSGTQYF.

The chain uses TRBV5-5 and TRBJ2-7; no firm D call. The CDR3 totals 15 residues. CDR1 is SGHKS, CDR2 YYEKEE, per germline (reference sequence). V lost 2 bases and J 2 bases, leaving 14 bases between the germline ends. CDR3: CASSFLQWAPYEQYF. In DNA form, the CDR3 reads TGTGCCAGCAGCTTCCTTCAGTGGGCTCCCTACGAGCAGTACTTC.

The chain has TRBV5-1 and TRBJ1-6, with 7 positions matching TRBD1. J was trimmed by 5 bases and V by 4 bases; bases with no gene match: 9. Looked up from germline, CDR1 is SGHRS and CDR2 is YFSETQ. This CDR3 comprises 16 residues. DNA of the CDR3: TGCGCCAGCAGCGTGGCTCTCAGGGGGGATAATTCACCCCTCCACTTT. It encodes CASSVALRGDNSPLHF.

The chain uses TRBV29-1 and TRBJ1-1, with a possible D match to TRBD1 (5 bases). CDR3 size: 13 residues. V was clipped by 3 bases and J by 4 bases, with 12 bases between them. Germline V gives CDR1 SQVTM, CDR2 ANQGSEA. As DNA, the CDR3 is TGCAGCGTTGACAGGGATGGTGGCACTGAAGCTTTCTTT. Protein: CSVDRDGGTEAFF.

This chain links TRBV5-6 with TRBJ2-7; no firm D call. The germline V and J ends were trimmed by 1 base and 0 bases, with 5 bases remaining between them. CDR1 is SGHDT and CDR2 is YYEEEE in the germline V gene. The CDR3 contains 13 residues. CDR3 bases: TGTGCCAGCAGCTTGATAGACTCCTACGAGCAGTACTTC. Translation gives CASSLIDSYEQYF.

The chain joins TRBV11-3 to TRBJ2-7, with 7 bases identical to TRBD1. The CDR3 totals 15 residues. J lost 3 bases, V lost 1 base, and 6 bases had no gene match. The germline V gene encodes CDR1 SGHNT and CDR2 YENEEA. CDR3 in DNA: TGTGCCAGCAGCTTAGTGGATGCAGGGGGCTACGAGCAGTACTTC. Its translation is CASSLVDAGGYEQYF.

This rearrangement joins TRBV5-1 to TRBJ2-3; 9 bases are a match to TRBD2. The germline CDR1 and CDR2 sequences are SGHRS and YFSETQ. The ends lost 0 bases at V and 1 base at J; junction bases unmatched: 6. The CDR3 spans 17 residues. DNA for the CDR3: TGCGCCAGCAGCTTGGTCAATAGCGGGGGCCGCACAGATACGCAGTATTTT. It encodes CASSLVNSGGRTDTQYF.

The chain is built from TRBV19 and TRBJ2-1; 9 bases are shared with TRBD1. This CDR3 is built from 14 residues. Germline V CDR1 and CDR2: LNHDA, SQIVND (reference sequence). V was clipped by 4 bases and J by 3 bases; unmatched bases: 1. The DNA for the CDR3 is TGTGCCAGTAGTAGGGGACAGGGCTACAATGAGCAGTTCTTC. Translating it yields CASSRGQGYNEQFF.

The rearrangement joins TRBV24-1 to TRBJ1-2; D gene ambiguous. Germline assignment: CDR1 KGHDR and CDR2 SFDVKD. This CDR3 is built from 13 residues. Trimming shortened V by 3 bases and J by 8 bases, and 12 bases separated the two germline ends. CDR3 loop: CATSDGLMRGYTF. The CDR3 DNA follows: TGTGCCACCAGTGATGGGCTCATGAGAGGCTACACCTTC.

The chain uses TRBV7-8 and TRBJ2-2, with D unclear. The germline V gene encodes CDR1 SGHVS and CDR2 FQNEAQ. V was shortened by 2 bases and J by 4 bases, with 11 bases between the two germline ends. This CDR3 has 15 residues. The CDR3 loop is CASSLRTDITGELFF. CDR3 nucleotides: TGTGCCAGCAGCTTAAGAACAGATATCACCGGGGAGCTGTTTTTT.

This chain connects TRBV2 to TRBJ1-1, with D possibly TRBD1 on 5 matching bases. The ends were cut back, 7 bases at V and 0 bases at J, with 15 bases in the middle. This CDR3 contains 15 residues. Looked up from germline, CDR1 is SNHLY and CDR2 is FYNNEI. The CDR3 here is CASNSPDIVNTEAFF. CDR3 sequence (DNA): TGTGCCAGCAATTCCCCGGACATAGTGAACACTGAAGCTTTCTTT.